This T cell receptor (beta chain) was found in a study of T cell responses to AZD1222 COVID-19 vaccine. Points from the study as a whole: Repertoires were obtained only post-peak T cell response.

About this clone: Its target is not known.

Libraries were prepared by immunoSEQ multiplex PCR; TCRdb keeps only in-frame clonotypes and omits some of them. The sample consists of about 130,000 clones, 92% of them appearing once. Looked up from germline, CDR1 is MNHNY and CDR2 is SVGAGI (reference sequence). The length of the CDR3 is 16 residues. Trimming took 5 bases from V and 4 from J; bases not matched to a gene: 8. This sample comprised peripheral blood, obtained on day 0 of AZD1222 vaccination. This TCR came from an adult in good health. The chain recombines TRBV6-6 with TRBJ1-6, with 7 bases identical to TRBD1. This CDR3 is CASSRNDREYNSPLHF. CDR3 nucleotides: TGTGCCAGCAGTCGAAACGACAGGGAATATAATTCACCCCTCCACTTT.